This T cell receptor beta chain was identified in a study of blood T cell repertoires in COVID-19. There are 14 residues in the CDR3. Germline V gene sequence: CDR1 SGHNT, CDR2 YYREEE (reference sequence). The ends lost 2 bases at V and 7 bases at J; junction bases unmatched: 7. The method was immunoSEQ multiplex PCR; TCRdb's version includes in-frame clones alone and lacks a portion of them. The sample shows 200,000 to 250,000 clones, about 81% of them seen only once. The rearrangement uses TRBV5-4 and TRBJ2-7, with 9 nucleotides matching TRBD1. The receptor's source is a woman in her 70s with COVID-19, enrolled during active disease. The sequenced sample was peripheral blood. CDR3 loop: CASSLPGQGGEQYF. The DNA for the CDR3 is TGTGCCAGCAGCTTACCGGGACAGGGTGGGGAGCAGTACTTC.